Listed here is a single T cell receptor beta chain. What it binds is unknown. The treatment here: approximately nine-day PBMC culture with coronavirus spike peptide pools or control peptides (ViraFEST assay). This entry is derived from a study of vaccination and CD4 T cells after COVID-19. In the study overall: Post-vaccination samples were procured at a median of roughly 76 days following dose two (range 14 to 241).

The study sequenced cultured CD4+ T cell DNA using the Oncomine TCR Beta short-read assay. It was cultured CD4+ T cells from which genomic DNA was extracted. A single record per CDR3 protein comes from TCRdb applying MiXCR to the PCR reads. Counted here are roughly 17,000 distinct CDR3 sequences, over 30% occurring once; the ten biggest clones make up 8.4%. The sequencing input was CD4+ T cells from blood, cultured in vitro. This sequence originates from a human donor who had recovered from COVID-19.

The CDR3 bases are TGTGCCAGCAGTTCGCCGGGACAGGGATACGAGCAGTACTTC. It specifies CASSSPGQGYEQYF. The chain recombines TRBV6-5 with TRBJ2-7; 9 bases align to TRBD1. Trimming at V came to 4 bases and at J to 4 bases, leaving 5 bases not matched to a gene. Looked up from germline, CDR1 is MNHEY and CDR2 is SVGAGI. The CDR3 spans 14 residues.